This T cell receptor (beta chain) was captured in a study of shared clonotypes between healthy human individuals (dated by TCRdb to about 2020). Regarding the complete study: The cohort included a few men and a couple of women between 18 and 49 years of age. For each donor, CD4 naive and CD4 memory were each run on three plates, CD8 naive on two plates, and CD8 memory on one plate. The study deeply sequenced blood TCR repertoires of several healthy adults to estimate repertoire size and the extent of clonotype sharing between individuals. To increase sequencing depth and limit assay-specific biases, different laboratories used diverse techniques to prepare libraries and sequence TCR repertoires. Per donor, leukapheresis produced somewhere between about 0.94 and 9.5 billion PBMCs. Results the study describes overall, beyond this receptor: Larger estimated clonotype richness was generally found for naive subsets than for memory subsets. Even with the large sequencing depth, rarefaction of the sorted-subset datasets indicated that sequencing was incomplete. Because the study included only a small number of donors, the genetic and exposure-history diversity represented was limited. Pairwise subsampling indicated that sequencing depth was expected to affect the degree of clonotype sharing among donors. Only blood was sampled, and tissue TCR repertoires likely differ from those in blood. Clonotypes shared by all four sorted-subset donors showed higher generation probabilities than non-shared clonotypes. Sharing across a few donors was observed for approximately 5% of naive CD4, 3.5% of naive CD8, 2.3% of memory CD4, and about 0.39% of memory CD8 clonotypes.

CD8 naive samples were CD45RO-negative cells positively selected for CCR7, giving a CD45RA+CCR7+ population that excluded TemRA cells. The donors were healthy, HIV-negative adults with no recently reported acute infections or vaccinations. Every donor was a Caucasian adult living in Nashville, Tennessee, USA. Blood was collected by leukapheresis, and PBMCs were isolated by Ficoll-Histopaque density gradient centrifugation and then cryopreserved in liquid nitrogen vapor phase. Analytical flow cytometry was used to check the purity and quantity of every magnetically sorted T cell population. From each sorted fraction, genomic DNA was isolated and quantified by UV absorbance on a Nanodrop 2000c. With regard to this clone: Its antigen specificity is not known. Base qualities are not at hand, and no much larger clone is one base apart.

The CDR3 runs 15 residues from the cysteine to the phenylalanine. Solely the CDR3 DNA is kept, with 45 bases framed from the first base. The trim is 7 bases for V and 0 bases for J, with a gap of 13 bases between the germline ends. Taken from the germline V gene, the CDR1 and CDR2 loops are WSHSY and SAAADI. TCR CDR3 regions were amplified from genomic DNA by multiplex PCR using the deep immunoSEQ assay. Extracted genomic DNA from each cell subset was spread evenly across all wells of several immunoSEQ 96-well plates, with each plate serving as a replicate. For sorted subsets, roughly 200 ng of genomic DNA, equivalent to some 33,000 T cell genomes, went into each replicate PCR. The purified libraries were quantified using a Qubit 3.0 fluorometer, sized with a Bioanalyzer 2100, and then quantified again using the KAPA Library Quantification kit. Every immunoSEQ 96-well plate was sequenced on a dedicated single-read 150-cycle Illumina NextSeq 550 flow cell. For the original study's pipeline: Because the immunoSEQ output held only junctional sequences and lacked quality scores, the filtering could not match the filtering applied to full-length reads. Sequences were annotated with PyIR, a Python wrapper for IgBLAST v1.9, and V/J genes and CDR3 were assigned using IMGT germline references. Any read was removed if the V/J assignment was weak (E-value above 1e-6), the CDR3 was missing, or the read contained stop codons, out-of-frame junctions, or ambiguous translated residues. V3J clonotypes were defined as sequences sharing an identical inferred V gene, J gene, and CDR3 amino acid sequence. To compute the percentage overlap between repertoires, the number of shared unique clonotypes was divided by the size of the smaller repertoire. Three approaches were used to assess repertoire richness: RTK rarefaction, the Chao1 estimator, and Recon v2.1 estimates of unobserved clonotypes. OLGA was used to compute generation probabilities for all TCRbeta clonotypes that the gDNA method yielded from four donors. The source is immuneACCESS, and TCRdb retained only in-frame sequences with V and J called. Part of the clones is not carried over; for the studies checked, unresolved V genes explain less than half of this, and the remainder is unexplained. The V and J calls and the clone size are those of that table, but D and trimming were determined from the DNA. This sample lists around 1.9 million clones; 93% were detected once. Less than 2% of the sample goes to the ten largest clones.

Sample: naive CD8+ T cells from PBMCs. Explained via the paper, the cell subset or site label denotes: CD45RA+CCR7+. The receptor chain draws on TRBV10-2 and TRBJ2-1; TRBD1 is a weak D gene call, 6 bases matching. This TCR came from a man between 18 and 35 years old in good health. Some clones in this sample may be carry-over from other donors' samples. The CDR3 region has the sequence CASTSGRGSYNEQFF. The DNA sequence reads TGCGCCAGCACCAGCGGCAGGGGCTCCTACAATGAGCAGTTCTTC.